These 4 T cell receptor beta chains were sequenced from one sample in a study of cytomegalovirus exposure and HLA in healthy donors. Both 60 Vbeta primers and 13 Jbeta primers went into the PCR. Sequencing was performed with immunoSEQ multiplex PCR; in TCRdb, only in-frame clones are kept and a portion is missing. The repertoire includes 50,000 to 70,000 clones, 65% to 85% of them detected once, and less than 3% sits in the top ten. The sequencing input was PBMCs. All receptors derive from a female donor in good health and CMV-seronegative.

This CDR3 is CASSQAAGGSGNTIYF. CDR3 nucleotide sequence: TGTGCCAGCTCACAAGCCGCGGGAGGCTCTGGAAACACCATATATTTT. The rearrangement joins TRBV18 to TRBJ1-3, with no clear D. CDR1 and CDR2 from the germline V gene are KGHSH and LQKENI. V was shortened by 4 bases and J by 0 bases, with 13 bases between the two germline ends. This CDR3 is built from 16 residues.

This clone appeared once. This chain uses TRBV7-7 with TRBJ2-7, with D maybe TRBD1 (5 bases). Trimming took 1 base from V and 4 from J, leaving 11 bases between them. This CDR3 is 14 amino acids long. Germline lookup yields CDR1 SSHAT and CDR2 FNYEAQ (reference sequence). In nucleotides, the CDR3 is TGTGCCAGCAGCTTAGGGTGGGGCGCATACGAGCAGTACTTC. Translating it yields CASSLGWGAYEQYF.

Written as DNA, the CDR3 is TGTGCCAGCAGCTCCCGACAGGGGGCCAACGAGCAGTACTTC. Protein: CASSSRQGANEQYF. V gene TRBV7-3 combines with J gene TRBJ2-7; 10 bases fit TRBD1. The CDR3 has 14 residues. CDR1 and CDR2 from the germline V gene are SGHTA and FQGTGA. V was clipped by 4 bases and J by 5 bases; unmatched bases: 5.

The chain combines TRBV6-6 with TRBJ2-4; the D gene is possibly TRBD2 (7 bases). Germline V CDR1 and CDR2: MNHNY, SVGAGI (reference sequence). CDR3 size: 13 residues. Trimming took 8 bases from V and 6 from J, leaving 14 bases between them. The CDR3 DNA follows: TGTGCCAGCGGTGGGGGCGGGGGAAACATTCAGTACTTC. This gives the protein CASGGGGGNIQYF.